The next 5 T cell receptor beta chains were all read from a single sample in a study of cytomegalovirus exposure and HLA in healthy donors. The PCR employed 60 Vbeta primers together with 13 Jbeta primers. Produced via immunoSEQ multiplex PCR; TCRdb's table is partial and in-frame only. The sample lists about 130,000 clones, roughly 75% seen once, with more than 1% in the top ten. The sample taken for sequencing was PBMCs. Receptors originate from a female donor in good health and CMV-seronegative.

The gene calls are TRBV5-4 and TRBJ1-2, with a possible D match to TRBD1 (6 bases). Trimming took 4 bases from V and 4 from J, leaving 11 bases between them. CDR1 and CDR2 from the germline V gene are SGHNT and YYREEE (reference sequence). The CDR3 has 13 amino acids. This CDR3 is CASSPRQAYGYTF. In DNA, the CDR3 is TGTGCCAGCAGCCCCAGACAGGCCTATGGCTACACCTTC.

The chain recombines TRBV19 with TRBJ2-5, with 7 bases identical to TRBD2. With the DNA end fitting TRBJ2-7 better, the J assignment may be wrong. This CDR3 spans 15 amino acids. Germline CDR1 is LNHDA and CDR2 is SQIVND (reference sequence). The CDR3 sequence is CASSMGGPRSYEQYF. The CDR3 nucleotides read TGTGCCAGTAGTATGGGAGGGCCACGCTCCTACGAGCAGTACTTC.

This clone has a handful of counts. This chain connects TRBV27 to TRBJ1-1; 8 bases are shared with TRBD1. The V segment lost 5 bases and the J segment 5 bases; nucleotides outside the gene matches: 7. Per germline, CDR1 MNHEY and CDR2 SMNVEV (reference sequence). The CDR3 is 14 residues long. In nucleotides, the CDR3 is TGTGCCAGCAGTGCGTCCTACAGGGGGACTGAAGCTTTCTTT. Its translation: CASSASYRGTEAFF.

A remark on this clone: Compared with germline, one end of the junction differs, possibly owing to a read error. V gene TRBV28 combines with J gene TRBJ2-1; D not resolved. Germline loops: CDR1 MDHEN, CDR2 SYDVKM. This CDR3 is built from 11 residues. CDR3 nucleotides: TGTGTCAGCAGTTTAGGTCTGCGGCAGTTCTTC. It yields the protein CVSSLGLRQFF.

This clone was found a few times. The chain combines TRBV7-9 with TRBJ2-5; 11 nucleotides align to TRBD2. With 5 bases clipped from V and 3 bases from J, the junction kept 8 bases outside the gene matches. The CDR3 spans 16 residues. The germline gives CDR1 SEHNR, CDR2 FQNEAQ (reference sequence). The CDR3 DNA is TGTGCCAGCAGCCCCACTAGCGGGGGCGTTAAAGAGACCCAGTACTTC. It translates to CASSPTSGGVKETQYF.